This T cell receptor (beta chain) is from a study of blood T cell repertoires in COVID-19. Study summary: Samples representing acute and convalescent COVID-19 were sourced from the United States, Italy and Spain.

Patients from Seattle were sampled longitudinally, starting during active infection. This CDR3 has 15 amino acids. V shed 0 bases, J shed 5 bases, and the junction held 5 bases outside the gene matches. CDR1 and CDR2 from the germline V gene are MNHEY and SMNVEV (reference sequence). Per the authors' pipeline: From reference gene primer amplification, estimates of nucleated cell counts were derived. TCRdb's table, derived via immunoSEQ multiplex PCR, lists solely in-frame clones and lacks some. V and J calls and clone size follow that table, whereas D and trimming were derived from the DNA. The data show around 280,000 clones, about 88% seen once.

The receptor comes from a woman in her twenties or thirties with COVID-19, enrolled during active disease. J is TRBJ2-5 and V is TRBV27, with 8 bases aligning to TRBD2. Material: peripheral blood. The CDR3 is CASSLSRVAGETQYF. The DNA for the CDR3 is TGTGCCAGCAGTTTATCGAGGGTAGCGGGGGAGACCCAGTACTTC.